The T cell receptor (beta chain) under discussion was sequenced for a study of OX40 agonist ivuxolimab in advanced cancers. Turning to the study itself: Dose-escalation patients' cancers were hepatocellular carcinoma, melanoma, renal cell or head and neck cancer.

This table comes from immunoSEQ multiplex PCR, and its TCRdb copy is limited to in-frame clones, with some not included. The sample gives around 68,000 clones, 86% of which show up once; approximately 1% is in the top ten. The CDR3 runs to 14 residues. V was trimmed by 5 bases and J by 11 bases, leaving 18 bases between them. Germline V gene lookup returns CDR1 MDHEN and CDR2 SYDVKM. Patients had blood sampled at baseline and again on cycle 4 day 1 and cycle 7 day 1. This clone was picked up one time. The sequencing here drew on CD4+ or CD8+ T cells sorted from blood, taken in a trial of the OX40 agonist ivuxolimab. This chain uses TRBV28 with TRBJ1-4; D unclear. The TCR comes from an adult with an advanced solid tumor such as melanoma, head and neck, liver or kidney cancer. The CDR3: CASSPPFLREKLFF. The CDR3 DNA reads TGTGCCAGCAGTCCTCCTTTTTTGAGGGAGAAACTGTTTTTT.